The 32 T cell receptor beta chains reported below all come from one sample, sequenced in a study of T cell changes during pregnancy in multiple sclerosis. Using immunoSEQ multiplex PCR, the repertoire was profiled, and TCRdb retains in-frame clones only, with some absent. Altogether more than 50,000 clones are present, about 89% being singletons, with the ten largest covering just under 0.5%. This specimen consisted of CD4+ T cells from peripheral blood mononuclear cells, obtained after pregnancy. The origin of the receptors is a female donor in good health, enrolled as a control in a pregnancy study.

This chain connects TRBV19 to TRBJ1-1; perhaps TRBD1 as D (6 bases). There are 15 residues in the CDR3. Per germline, CDR1 LNHDA and CDR2 SQIVND (reference sequence). V gave up 10 bases and J gave up 1 base, with 19 bases separating them. The CDR3 sequence: CATSFGGQENTEAFF. CDR3 DNA sequence: TGTGCCACTTCCTTCGGGGGGCAGGAGAACACTGAAGCTTTCTTT.

The V and J genes are TRBV6-6 and TRBJ1-4; maybe TRBD1 (5 bases). The V end was cut by 5 bases, the J end by 2 bases, with 15 bases between. The CDR3 has 16 residues. The germline gives CDR1 MNHNY, CDR2 SVGAGI (reference sequence). The CDR3 DNA is TGTGCCAGCAGTAGAAACTCGCAGGGTACTAATGAAAAACTGTTTTTT. It translates to CASSRNSQGTNEKLFF.

The gene calls are TRBV30 and TRBJ1-2; 9 bases agree with TRBD1. Germline lookup yields CDR1 GTSNPN and CDR2 SVGIG (reference sequence). The V segment lost 5 bases and the J segment 7 bases; nucleotides outside the gene matches: 5. This CDR3 is built from 12 residues. CDR3 in DNA: TGTGCCTGGGAGGGACAGGGAGGTGGCTACACCTTC. Translation: CAWEGQGGGYTF.

V is TRBV7-2 and J is TRBJ2-7; D may be TRBD2 (5 bases). The germline V gene has CDR1 SGHTA and CDR2 FQGNSA. The ends were cut back, 1 base at V and 2 bases at J, with 9 bases in the middle. This CDR3 spans 14 amino acids. CDR3 protein: CASSLGFGAYEQYF. The CDR3 DNA reads TGTGCCAGCAGCTTAGGTTTCGGGGCCTACGAGCAGTACTTC.

This rearrangement joins TRBV5-1 to TRBJ2-3, with D unresolved. V lost 5 bases to trimming and J lost 2 bases, with 12 bases between them. The CDR3 loop spans 14 amino acids. Germline V gene data show CDR1 as SGHRS and CDR2 as YFSETQ. Here the CDR3 DNA reads TGCGCCAGCAGACCTGAGCCGCACACAGATACGCAGTATTTT. The encoded protein is CASRPEPHTDTQYF. The full variable domain, in which reference TRBV5-1 and TRBJ2-3 provide the parts outside the CDR3, is KAGVTQTPRYLIKTRGQQVTLSCSPISGHRSVSWYQQTPGQGLQFLFEYFSETQRNKGNFPGRFSGRQFSNSRSEMNVSTLELGDSALYLCASRPEPHTDTQYFGPGTRLTVL.

The rearrangement links TRBV11-3 to TRBJ2-5, with D tentatively TRBD2 (5 bases). Germline CDR1 and CDR2: SGHNT and YENEEA. The V end was cut by 1 base, the J end by 2 bases, with 11 bases between. CDR3 size: 15 residues. The DNA for the CDR3 is TGTGCCAGCAGCTTAGGGGCGGGCCGACAAGAGACCCAGTACTTC. Residues: CASSLGAGRQETQYF. The full variable domain, with the rest looked up from reference TRBV11-3 and TRBJ2-5, is EAGVVQSPRYKIIEKKQPVAFWCNPISGHNTLYWYLQNLGQGPELLIRYENEEAVDDSQLPKDRFSAERLKGVDSTLKIQPAELGDSAVYLCASSLGAGRQETQYFGPGTRLLVL.

This clone has only one observation. This rearrangement joins TRBV7-2 to TRBJ2-5; 8 bases fit TRBD1. Trimming removed 0 bases from V and 5 bases from J; junction bases left unmatched: 5. The length of the CDR3 is 15 residues. Looked up from germline, CDR1 is SGHTA and CDR2 is FQGNSA. CDR3 region: CASSLAGTGEETQYF. CDR3 in DNA: TGTGCCAGCAGCTTAGCCGGGACAGGCGAGGAGACCCAGTACTTC.

This clone has a single count. The CDR3 DNA sequence: TGTGCCACTCGAACAGGGGGAGGGAACACTGAAGCTTTCTTT. Its protein product is CATRTGGGNTEAFF. The chain joins TRBV6-6 to TRBJ1-1, with 8 bases lining up with TRBD1. J was trimmed by 1 base and V by 10 bases; bases with no gene match: 8. Germline V gene lookup returns CDR1 MNHNY and CDR2 SVGAGI (reference sequence). This CDR3 has 14 residues.

This clone was detected once. The J gene is TRBJ1-4, the V gene TRBV25-1; D is possibly TRBD1 (6 bases). This CDR3 has 16 amino acids. The germline CDR1 and CDR2 sequences are MGHDK and SYGVNS. V gave up 2 bases and J gave up 0 bases, with 10 bases separating them. The CDR3 reads CASSETPGATNEKLFF. The DNA for the CDR3 is TGTGCCAGCAGTGAAACCCCAGGGGCAACTAATGAAAAACTGTTTTTT.

The chain links TRBV5-1 to TRBJ1-6, with D perhaps TRBD1 (5 bases). The CDR3 runs to 16 residues. Germline assignment: CDR1 SGHRS and CDR2 YFSETQ. Trimming pared 4 bases from V and 7 bases from J, leaving 18 bases between. The CDR3 sequence is CASSPNHGGGNSPLHF. The CDR3 bases are TGCGCCAGCAGCCCAAACCACGGGGGGGGAAATTCACCCCTCCACTTT.

This chain connects TRBV5-4 to TRBJ2-5, with TRBD2 as a possible D gene (5 bases). Germline values: CDR1 SGHNT, CDR2 YYREEE (reference sequence). V lost 7 bases, J lost 5 bases, and 12 bases lay in between. The CDR3 is made up of 12 amino acids. The CDR3 sequence is CASSNRGETQYF. As DNA, the CDR3 is TGTGCCAGCTCCAATCGAGGGGAGACCCAGTACTTC.

The V call is TRBV9, the J call TRBJ1-4, with D perhaps TRBD1 (6 bases). The length of the CDR3 is 15 residues. CDR1 is SGDLS, CDR2 YYNGEE, per germline. Trimming took 4 bases from V and 3 from J, leaving 13 bases between them. CDR3 coding DNA: TGTGCCAGCAGCCTACACCCAGGGGCTAATGAAAAACTGTTTTTT. As protein: CASSLHPGANEKLFF. Drawing the rest from reference TRBV9 and TRBJ1-4, the complete variable domain is DSGVTQTPKHLITATGQRVTLRCSPRSGDLSVYWYQQSLDQGLQFLIQYYNGEERAKGNILERFSAQQFPDLHSELNLSSLELGDSALYFCASSLHPGANEKLFFGSGTQLSVL.

The CDR3 here is CASSMDIRNGDTQYF. The CDR3, as DNA: TGTGCCAGTAGTATGGACATCAGGAACGGAGATACGCAGTATTTT. This chain connects TRBV19 to TRBJ2-3; D may be TRBD1 (5 bases). Germline V lookup: CDR1 LNHDA, CDR2 SQIVND (reference sequence). The CDR3 is 15 residues long. The germline V and J ends were trimmed by 3 bases and 5 bases, with 15 bases remaining between them.

The chain links TRBV11-3 to TRBJ2-7; 7 nucleotides agree with TRBD1. Looked up from germline, CDR1 is SGHNT and CDR2 is YENEEA. The CDR3 has 15 residues. V gave up 5 bases and J gave up 3 bases; unmatched junction bases: 10. This CDR3 reads CASSPTSGGHYEQYF. The CDR3 DNA follows: TGTGCCAGCAGCCCAACATCAGGGGGACACTACGAGCAGTACTTC.

The rearrangement uses TRBV30 and TRBJ1-1; 10 bases agree with TRBD1. Germline assignment: CDR1 GTSNPN and CDR2 SVGIG (reference sequence). This CDR3 region has 17 residues. The junction had 8 bases not matched to a gene; V was cut back by 1 base and J by 0 bases. The CDR3 reads CAWSGSRDRGVNTEAFF. CDR3 nucleotide sequence: TGTGCCTGGAGTGGGTCTCGGGACAGGGGAGTGAACACTGAAGCTTTCTTT.

The rearrangement links TRBV19 to TRBJ1-1; D gene unclear. CDR3 length equals 14 residues. V lost 0 bases to trimming and J lost 4 bases, with 9 bases between them. CDR1 and CDR2 (germline): LNHDA, SQIVND (reference sequence). The CDR3 bases are TGTGCCAGTAGTATAGATCGGGGTGGCACTGAAGCTTTCTTT. Translation: CASSIDRGGTEAFF.

This chain connects TRBV7-2 to TRBJ2-5; D may be TRBD2 (5 bases). Germline CDR1 SGHTA, CDR2 FQGNSA. The V gene lost 4 bases and the J gene lost 1 base, with 13 bases spanning the gap. CDR3 length equals 15 residues. The CDR3, as DNA: TGTGCCAGCAGCTCCAGGAGGCCACCCCAAGAGACCCAGTACTTC. Protein: CASSSRRPPQETQYF. The complete variable domain, with remaining parts taken from reference TRBV7-2 and TRBJ2-5, reads GAGVSQSPSNKVTEKGKDVELRCDPISGHTALYWYRQSLGQGLEFLIYFQGNSAPDKSGLPSDRFSAERTGGSVSTLTIQRTQQEDSAVYLCASSSRRPPQETQYFGPGTRLLVL.

The gene calls are TRBV11-2 and TRBJ1-1, with TRBD1 identical over 8 bases. This CDR3 comprises 15 residues. Germline V gene lookup returns CDR1 SGHAT and CDR2 FQNNGV. Germline trimming cut 1 base from V and 10 bases from J; bases unmatched to any gene: 11. The chain's CDR3 is CASSLVAGQGGRAFF. CDR3 DNA sequence: TGTGCCAGCAGCTTAGTGGCCGGACAGGGCGGACGAGCTTTCTTT. Supplemented by reference TRBV11-2 and TRBJ1-1, the full variable domain reads EAGVAQSPRYKIIEKRQSVAFWCNPISGHATLYWYQQILGQGPKLLIQFQNNGVVDDSQLPKDRFSAERLKGVDSTLKIQPAKLEDSAVYLCASSLVAGQGGRAFFGQGTRLTVV.

The J gene is TRBJ1-3, the V gene TRBV15, with TRBD1 identical over 8 bases. Germline loops: CDR1 LNHNV, CDR2 YYDKDF (reference sequence). CDR3 length: 16 amino acids. Trimming took 4 bases from V and 0 from J; bases not matched to a gene: 5. CDR3 bases: TGTGCCACCAGCAAAGGACAGGGCCACTCTGGAAACACCATATATTTT. Amino acid sequence: CATSKGQGHSGNTIYF.

This sequence joins TRBV4-3 and TRBJ2-7; D might be TRBD2 (5 bases). CDR3 length: 15 amino acids. The germline gives CDR1 LGHNA, CDR2 YSLEER. Trimming stripped 2 bases from V and 6 bases from J, with 17 bases between. The CDR3 loop reads CASSQQVGSAGEQYF. The CDR3 coding sequence is TGCGCCAGCAGCCAACAGGTTGGTAGCGCGGGCGAGCAGTACTTC.

This sequence joins TRBV2 and TRBJ2-3; D is ambiguous. The CDR3 spans 13 residues. Germline V lookup: CDR1 SNHLY, CDR2 FYNNEI. V was cut by 4 bases and J by 6 bases, with 11 bases left in between. CDR3 nucleotides: TGTGCCAGCAGTGCCCTACGATTTGATACGCAGTATTTT. Translated: CASSALRFDTQYF.

The CDR3 here is CASEVWRGGRETQYF. CDR3 coding DNA: TGTGCCAGCGAGGTTTGGCGGGGGGGCCGGGAGACCCAGTACTTC. The V call is TRBV7-3, the J call TRBJ2-5, with TRBD2 matching over 9 bases. The CDR3 has 15 residues. With V trimmed by 8 bases and J by 5 bases, 12 bases remained unmatched. Looked up from germline, CDR1 is SGHTA and CDR2 is FQGTGA.

The CDR3, as DNA: TGTGCCAGTAGTCTGACGGGGGACGGTAATGAAAAACTGTTTTTT. Translation: CASSLTGDGNEKLFF. The gene calls are TRBV19 and TRBJ1-4; perhaps TRBD1 as D (5 bases). The CDR3 sequence is 15 residues long. With 5 bases removed from V and 4 bases from J, the gap between germline ends came to 14 bases. CDR1 is LNHDA and CDR2 is SQIVND in the germline V gene (reference sequence).

This clone has at least ten counts. V gene TRBV11-2 combines with J gene TRBJ1-5; TRBD1 is a possible D gene (5 bases). Trimming left V 3 bases short and J 7 bases short, with 10 bases between. This CDR3 comprises 13 residues. The germline CDR1 and CDR2 sequences are SGHAT and FQNNGV. Here the CDR3 reads CASSLGGGQPQHF. As DNA, the CDR3 is TGTGCCAGCAGCTTGGGGGGAGGGCAGCCCCAGCATTTT.

The chain employs TRBV7-8 and TRBJ1-5; weak D call: TRBD1 (5 bases). The CDR3 has 16 amino acids. Trimming stripped 5 bases from V and 2 bases from J, with 16 bases between. The germline gives CDR1 SGHVS, CDR2 FQNEAQ. For the CDR3, the DNA is TGTGCCAGCAGCGTAAACCAGGGATTCGGCAATCAGCCCCAGCATTTT. Its protein product is CASSVNQGFGNQPQHF.

The CDR3 nucleotides are TGTGCCAGCAGCTTAGGGACAATAAGAGCCAAAAACATTCAGTACTTC. Amino acids: CASSLGTIRAKNIQYF. This chain links TRBV7-2 with TRBJ2-4; D possibly corresponds to TRBD1 (5 bases). Between the trimmed V and J ends, which lost 1 base and 0 bases, there was a span of 10 bases. The CDR3 loop spans 16 amino acids. The V gene's germline CDR1 is SGHTA and CDR2 FQGNSA.

There are a few counts of this clone. This chain joins TRBV4-1 and TRBJ1-1; no clear D. The CDR3 runs 15 residues. Germline V gene lookup returns CDR1 MGHRA and CDR2 YSYEKL. With 1 base removed from V and 4 bases from J, the gap between germline ends came to 13 bases. The CDR3 nucleotides read TGCGCCAGCAGCCAAGGGCGGGGTTTGAGCACTGAAGCTTTCTTT. Its protein is CASSQGRGLSTEAFF.

The rearrangement links TRBV7-6 to TRBJ2-4, with D possibly being TRBD1 (6 bases). This CDR3 is built from 17 residues. CDR1 is SGHVS and CDR2 is FNYEAQ in the germline V gene. V was shortened by 5 bases and J by 0 bases, with 17 bases between the two germline ends. The CDR3 is CASSPRTRGTAKNIQYF. CDR3 DNA: TGTGCCAGCAGCCCCCGGACAAGGGGGACAGCCAAAAACATTCAGTACTTC.

This clone has only one observation. The chain joins TRBV4-3 to TRBJ1-1, with 8 bases matching TRBD1. V lost 2 bases and J lost 8; bases outside the gene matches: 7. The germline V gene encodes CDR1 LGHNA and CDR2 YSLEER. This CDR3 has 14 amino acids. In DNA form, the CDR3 reads TGCGCCAGCAGCCAATATACAGGGGACAGGGAAGCTTTCTTT. It specifies CASSQYTGDREAFF.

V and J are TRBV19 and TRBJ1-2; weak D call: TRBD1 (6 bases). Germline loops: CDR1 LNHDA, CDR2 SQIVND (reference sequence). Trimming removed 4 bases from V and 6 bases from J, with 18 bases in between. CDR3 size: 15 residues. This CDR3 is CASSKSTGKLDGYTF. Written as DNA, the CDR3 is TGTGCCAGTAGTAAATCCACAGGGAAGCTTGATGGCTACACCTTC.

This rearrangement joins TRBV9 to TRBJ2-5, with a possible D match to TRBD2 (6 bases). Germline V gene sequence: CDR1 SGDLS, CDR2 YYNGEE. The V end lost 4 bases, the J end lost 4 bases, and 14 bases lay between the germline ends. CDR3 length: 14 residues. Here the CDR3 reads CASSPNVGGETQYF. The CDR3 DNA sequence: TGTGCCAGCAGCCCAAACGTGGGGGGAGAGACCCAGTACTTC.

This clone was seen once. This sequence joins TRBV4-1 and TRBJ2-5; 10 bases agree with TRBD2. Germline loops: CDR1 MGHRA, CDR2 YSYEKL. Trimming cost V 1 base and J 7 bases; bases outside gene matches: 9. CDR3 length: 16 amino acids. For the CDR3, the DNA is TGCGCCAGCAGCCAAGTACCGGGACTAGCGACTGGGACCCAGTACTTC. Amino acid sequence: CASSQVPGLATGTQYF.